These T cell receptor beta chains were read from a single sample in a study of Ad26.COV2.S vaccination and SARS-CoV-2 variants. TCRdb's copy holds only in-frame clones and misses some; the assay was immunoSEQ multiplex PCR. Of fewer than 600,000 clones in the sample, roughly nine tenths were seen once. The sequencing used peripheral blood, collected in a trial of Ad26.COV2.S vaccine versus placebo. The source of these receptors is a person between 18 and 59 years old who received the Ad26.COV2.S COVID-19 vaccine or a placebo. Both conserved end residues are part of each CDR3. D genes are given only for firm matches.

V gene,J gene,D gene,CDR3 DNA,CDR3 protein
TRBV9,TRBJ1-3,-,TGTGCCAGCAGTGCAGGGGCGATCTCTGGAAACACCATATATTTT,CASSAGAISGNTIYF
TRBV30,TRBJ1-6,TRBD1,TGTGCCTGGACACAGGGGGCAGGCTCCTATAATTCACCCCTCCACTTT,CAWTQGAGSYNSPLHF
TRBV7-2,TRBJ1-3,-,TGTGCCAGCAGCTTTATGTCAGTCTCTGGAAACACCATATATTTT,CASSFMSVSGNTIYF
TRBV4-3,TRBJ1-2,TRBD1,TGCGCCAGCAGCCAGAACACAGGGGAAGGCTACACCTTC,CASSQNTGEGYTF
TRBV14,TRBJ2-3,-,TGTGCCAGCAGCCAAAAAAGGGGACTCATCACAGATACGCAGTATTTT,CASSQKRGLITDTQYF
TRBV6-1,TRBJ2-7,-,TGTGCCAGCAGTGAGGTAGGACAGACCGAGCAGTACTTC,CASSEVGQTEQYF
TRBV30,TRBJ2-3,-,TGTGCCTGGAGCATCGGGGGCACAGATACGCAGTATTTT,CAWSIGGTDTQYF
TRBV7-2,TRBJ2-1,-,TGTGCCAGCAGCTTAGGGGGGACGGTCTCCTACAATGAGCAGTTCTTC,CASSLGGTVSYNEQFF
TRBV7-2,TRBJ2-1,TRBD2,TGTGCCAGCAGCTCGCGGATCGCGGGGGACAATGAGCAGTTCTTC,CASSSRIAGDNEQFF
TRBV27,TRBJ2-7,TRBD2,TGTGCCAGCAGTTCCGGGACTAGCGGGGCCTACGAGCAGTACTTC,CASSSGTSGAYEQYF